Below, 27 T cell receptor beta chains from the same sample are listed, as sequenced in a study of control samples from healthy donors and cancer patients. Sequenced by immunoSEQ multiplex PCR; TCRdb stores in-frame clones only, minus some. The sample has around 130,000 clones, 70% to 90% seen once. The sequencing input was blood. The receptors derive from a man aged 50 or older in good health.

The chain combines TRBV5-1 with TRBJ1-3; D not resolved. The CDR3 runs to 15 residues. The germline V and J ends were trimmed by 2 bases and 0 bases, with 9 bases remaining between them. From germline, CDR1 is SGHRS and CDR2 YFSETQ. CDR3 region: CASSFGPNSGNTIYF. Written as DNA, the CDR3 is TGCGCCAGCAGCTTCGGCCCGAACTCTGGAAACACCATATATTTT.

The CDR3 sequence: CASSFQQGWEAFF. CDR3 bases: TGTGCCAGCAGCTTCCAACAGGGGTGGGAAGCTTTCTTT. J is TRBJ1-1 and V is TRBV11-2; 7 positions agree with TRBD1. V gave up 3 bases and J gave up 8 bases; unmatched junction bases: 6. In germline, CDR1 is SGHAT, CDR2 FQNNGV. The CDR3 runs 13 residues.

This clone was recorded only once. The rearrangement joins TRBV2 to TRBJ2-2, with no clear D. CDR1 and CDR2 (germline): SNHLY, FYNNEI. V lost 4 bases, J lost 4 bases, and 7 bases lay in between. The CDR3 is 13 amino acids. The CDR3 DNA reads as TGTGCCAGCAGTGGGTGGCTCACCGGGGAGCTGTTTTTT. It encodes CASSGWLTGELFF. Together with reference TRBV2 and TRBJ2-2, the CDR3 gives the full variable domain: EPEVTQTPSHQVTQMGQEVILRCVPISNHLYFYWYRQILGQKVEFLVSFYNNEISEKSEIFDDQFSVERPDGSNFTLKIRSTKLEDSAMYFCASSGWLTGELFFGEGSRLTVL.

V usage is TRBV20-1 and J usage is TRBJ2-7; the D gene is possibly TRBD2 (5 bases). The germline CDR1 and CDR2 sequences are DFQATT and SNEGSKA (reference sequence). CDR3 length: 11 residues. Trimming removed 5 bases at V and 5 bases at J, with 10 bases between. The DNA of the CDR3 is TGCAGTGCTTCTGACTATGACGAGCAGTACTTC. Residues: CSASDYDEQYF.

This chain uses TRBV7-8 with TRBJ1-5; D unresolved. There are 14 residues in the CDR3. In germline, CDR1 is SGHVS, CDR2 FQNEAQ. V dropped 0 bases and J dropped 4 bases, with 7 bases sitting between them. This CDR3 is CASSLAQSNQPQHF. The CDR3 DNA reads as TGTGCCAGCAGCTTAGCGCAATCTAATCAGCCCCAGCATTTT.

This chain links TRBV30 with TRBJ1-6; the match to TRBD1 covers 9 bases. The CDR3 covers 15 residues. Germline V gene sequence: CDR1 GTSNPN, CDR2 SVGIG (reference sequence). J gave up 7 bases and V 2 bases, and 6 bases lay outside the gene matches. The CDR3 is CAWSHSGQGNSPLHF. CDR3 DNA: TGTGCCTGGAGTCATTCGGGACAGGGAAATTCACCCCTCCACTTT.

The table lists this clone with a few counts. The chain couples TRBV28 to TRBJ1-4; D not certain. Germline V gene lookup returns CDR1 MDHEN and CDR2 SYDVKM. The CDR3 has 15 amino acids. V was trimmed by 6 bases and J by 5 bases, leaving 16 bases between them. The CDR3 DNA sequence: TGTGCCAGCAGCCCGGGAGGAGGTTGGAATGAAAAACTGTTTTTT. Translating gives CASSPGGGWNEKLFF.

The CDR3 region is CASSSFSQETQYF. The CDR3 DNA reads TGTGCCAGCAGTAGTTTCAGCCAAGAGACCCAGTACTTC. The chain couples TRBV27 to TRBJ2-5; no reliable D call. Germline values: CDR1 MNHEY, CDR2 SMNVEV (reference sequence). This CDR3 is 13 amino acids long. The ends were cut back, 5 bases at V and 1 base at J, with 8 bases in the middle.

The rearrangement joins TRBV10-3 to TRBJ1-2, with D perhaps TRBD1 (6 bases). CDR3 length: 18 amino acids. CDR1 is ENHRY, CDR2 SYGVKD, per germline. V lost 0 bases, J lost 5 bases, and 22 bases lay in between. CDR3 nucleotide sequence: TGTGCCATCAGTGAGTCGGAGTGGGGCTCGACAGGAGGATATGGCTACACCTTC. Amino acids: CAISESEWGSTGGYGYTF.

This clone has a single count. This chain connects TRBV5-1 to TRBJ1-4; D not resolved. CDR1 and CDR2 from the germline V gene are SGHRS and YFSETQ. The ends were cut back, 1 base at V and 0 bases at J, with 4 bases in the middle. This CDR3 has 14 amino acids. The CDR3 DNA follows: TGCGCCAGCAGCTTGCGGGCAACTAATGAAAAACTGTTTTTT. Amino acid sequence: CASSLRATNEKLFF.

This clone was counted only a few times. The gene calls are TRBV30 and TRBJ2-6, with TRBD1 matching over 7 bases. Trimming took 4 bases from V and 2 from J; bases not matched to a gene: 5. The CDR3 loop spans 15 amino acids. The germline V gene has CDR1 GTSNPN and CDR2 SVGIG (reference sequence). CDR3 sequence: CAWTHDRAGANVLTF. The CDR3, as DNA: TGTGCCTGGACACACGACAGGGCTGGGGCCAACGTCCTGACTTTC.

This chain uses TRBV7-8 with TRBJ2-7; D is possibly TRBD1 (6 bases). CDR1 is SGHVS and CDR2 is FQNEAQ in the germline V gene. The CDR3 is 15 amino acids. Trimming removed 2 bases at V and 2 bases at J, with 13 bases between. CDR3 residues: CASSLFRPGAYEQYF. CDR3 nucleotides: TGTGCCAGCAGCTTATTCCGCCCAGGGGCCTACGAGCAGTACTTC.

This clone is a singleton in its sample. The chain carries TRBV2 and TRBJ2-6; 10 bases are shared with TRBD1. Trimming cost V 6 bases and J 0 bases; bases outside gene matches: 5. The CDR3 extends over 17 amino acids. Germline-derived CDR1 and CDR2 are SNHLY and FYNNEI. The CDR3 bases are TGTGCCAGCAGATGGGACAGGGGCCACTCTGGGGCCAACGTCCTGACTTTC. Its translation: CASRWDRGHSGANVLTF.

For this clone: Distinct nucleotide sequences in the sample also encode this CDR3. This CDR3 is CASFSGVNTGELFF. CDR3 in DNA: TGTGCCAGCTTTTCGGGGGTAAACACCGGGGAGCTGTTTTTT. The genes are TRBV28 and TRBJ2-2, with D possibly TRBD2 on 6 matching bases. Germline values: CDR1 MDHEN, CDR2 SYDVKM. The CDR3 runs to 14 residues. V dropped 8 bases and J dropped 2 bases, with 12 bases sitting between them.

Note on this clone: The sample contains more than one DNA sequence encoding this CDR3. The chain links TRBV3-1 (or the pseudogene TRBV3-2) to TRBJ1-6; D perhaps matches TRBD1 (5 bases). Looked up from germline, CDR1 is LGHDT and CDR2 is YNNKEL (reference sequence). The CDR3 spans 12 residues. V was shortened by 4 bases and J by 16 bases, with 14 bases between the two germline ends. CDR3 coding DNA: TGTGCCAGCAGCCCGGGGCTCCTTCGTCTCCACTTT. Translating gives CASSPGLLRLHF.

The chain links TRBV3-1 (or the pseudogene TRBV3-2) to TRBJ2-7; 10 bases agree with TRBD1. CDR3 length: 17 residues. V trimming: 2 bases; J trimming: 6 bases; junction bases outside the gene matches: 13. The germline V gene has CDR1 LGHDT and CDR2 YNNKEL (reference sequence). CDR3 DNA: TGTGCCAGCAGCCAACGGACAGGGGGGAGGCGTTCAGGCGAGCAGTACTTC. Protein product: CASSQRTGGRRSGEQYF.

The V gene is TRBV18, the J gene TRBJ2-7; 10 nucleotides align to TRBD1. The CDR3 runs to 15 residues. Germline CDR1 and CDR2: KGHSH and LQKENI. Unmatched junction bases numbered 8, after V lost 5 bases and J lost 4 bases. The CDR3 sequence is CASSAWTGGVYEQYF. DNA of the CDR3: TGTGCCAGCTCAGCTTGGACAGGGGGAGTATACGAGCAGTACTTC.

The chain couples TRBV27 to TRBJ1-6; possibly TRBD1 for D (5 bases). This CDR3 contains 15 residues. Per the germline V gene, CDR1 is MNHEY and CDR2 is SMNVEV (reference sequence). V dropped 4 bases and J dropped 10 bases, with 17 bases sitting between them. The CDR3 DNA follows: TGTGCCAGCAGTTCCCTCGTGGGGGTGGGGTCACCCCTCCACTTT. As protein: CASSSLVGVGSPLHF.

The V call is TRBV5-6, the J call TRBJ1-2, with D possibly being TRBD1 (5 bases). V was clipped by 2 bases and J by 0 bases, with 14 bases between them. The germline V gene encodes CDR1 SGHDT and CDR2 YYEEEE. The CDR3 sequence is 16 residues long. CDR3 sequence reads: CASSFRGFGSNYGYTF. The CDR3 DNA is TGTGCCAGCAGCTTTAGGGGCTTTGGGTCTAACTATGGCTACACCTTC.

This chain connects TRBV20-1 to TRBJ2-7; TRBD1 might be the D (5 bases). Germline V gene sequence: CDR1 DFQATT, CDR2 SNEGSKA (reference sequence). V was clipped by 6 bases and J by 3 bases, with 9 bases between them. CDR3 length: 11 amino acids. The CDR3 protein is CSAKTDYEQYF. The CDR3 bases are TGCAGTGCAAAGACAGACTACGAGCAGTACTTC.

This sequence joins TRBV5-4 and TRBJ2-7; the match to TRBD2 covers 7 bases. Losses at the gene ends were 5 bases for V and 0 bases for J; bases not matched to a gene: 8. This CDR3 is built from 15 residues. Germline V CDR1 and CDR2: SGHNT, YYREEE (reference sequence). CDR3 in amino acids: CASRTAGDRSYEQYF. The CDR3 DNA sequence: TGTGCCAGCAGAACCGCGGGGGACCGCTCCTACGAGCAGTACTTC.

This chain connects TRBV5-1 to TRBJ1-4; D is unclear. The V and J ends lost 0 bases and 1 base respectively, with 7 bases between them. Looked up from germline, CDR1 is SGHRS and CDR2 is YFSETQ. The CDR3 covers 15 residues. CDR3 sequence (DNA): TGCGCCAGCAGCTTGGACGGTCGAACTAATGAAAAACTGTTTTTT. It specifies CASSLDGRTNEKLFF. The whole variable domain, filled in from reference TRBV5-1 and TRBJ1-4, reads KAGVTQTPRYLIKTRGQQVTLSCSPISGHRSVSWYQQTPGQGLQFLFEYFSETQRNKGNFPGRFSGRQFSNSRSEMNVSTLELGDSALYLCASSLDGRTNEKLFFGSGTQLSVL.

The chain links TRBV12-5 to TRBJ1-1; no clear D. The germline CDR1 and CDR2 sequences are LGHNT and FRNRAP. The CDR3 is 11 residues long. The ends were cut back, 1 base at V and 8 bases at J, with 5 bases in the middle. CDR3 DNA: TGTGCTAGTGGTTTGGCAGGAGAAGCTTTCTTT. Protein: CASGLAGEAFF. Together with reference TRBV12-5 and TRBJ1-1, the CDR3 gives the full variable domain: DARVTQTPRHKVTEMGQEVTMRCQPILGHNTVFWYRQTMMQGLELLAYFRNRAPLDDSGMPKDRFSAEMPDATLATLKIQPSEPRDSAVYFCASGLAGEAFFGQGTRLTVV.

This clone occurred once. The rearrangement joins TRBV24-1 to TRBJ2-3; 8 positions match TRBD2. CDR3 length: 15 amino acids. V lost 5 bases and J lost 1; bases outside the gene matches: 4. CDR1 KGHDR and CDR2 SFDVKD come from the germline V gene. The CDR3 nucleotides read TGTGCCACCAGTGGGTCGCGGGGGGGCACAGATACGCAGTATTTT. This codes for CATSGSRGGTDTQYF.

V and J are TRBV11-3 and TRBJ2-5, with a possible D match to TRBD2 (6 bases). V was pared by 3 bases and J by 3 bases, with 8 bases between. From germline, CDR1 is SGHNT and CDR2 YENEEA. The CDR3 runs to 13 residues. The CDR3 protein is CASSFPSEETQYF. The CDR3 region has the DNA TGTGCCAGCAGCTTTCCTAGCGAAGAGACCCAGTACTTC.

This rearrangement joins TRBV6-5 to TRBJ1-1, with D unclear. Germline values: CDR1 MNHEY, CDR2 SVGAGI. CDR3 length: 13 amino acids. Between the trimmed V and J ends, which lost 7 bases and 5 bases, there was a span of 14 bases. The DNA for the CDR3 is TGTGCCAGCACCGTCGGGATTAGGACTGAAGCTTTCTTT. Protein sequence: CASTVGIRTEAFF.

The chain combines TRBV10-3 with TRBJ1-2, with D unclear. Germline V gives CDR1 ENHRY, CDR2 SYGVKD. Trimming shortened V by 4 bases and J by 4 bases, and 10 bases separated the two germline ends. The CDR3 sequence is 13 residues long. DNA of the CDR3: TGTGCCATCAGTGCCACGGTATCCTATGGCTACACCTTC. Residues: CAISATVSYGYTF.